This T cell receptor beta chain was recorded in a study of OX40 agonist ivuxolimab in advanced cancers. Study summary: Mean age 60 years, range roughly 23 to 79; nearly 85% male.

Study-level points and caveats: At 0.1 to 3.0 mg/kg and by week 6, CD4+ and CD8+ T cells in the blood had expanded clonally.

CDR1 and CDR2 from the germline V gene are MNHEY and SVGAGI. The V end lost 4 bases, the J end lost 3 bases, and 9 bases lay between the germline ends. CDR3 length equals 14 residues. Libraries were prepared by immunoSEQ multiplex PCR; TCRdb keeps only in-frame clonotypes and omits some of them. The sample lists some 74,000 clones; about 85% were seen once. Points on this clone: Its specificity is unknown.

The V gene is TRBV6-5, the J gene TRBJ2-2; D not certain. The sample was CD4+ or CD8+ T cells sorted from blood, taken in a trial of the OX40 agonist ivuxolimab. The sequence was obtained from an adult with an advanced solid tumor such as melanoma, head and neck, liver or kidney cancer. CDR3 DNA: TGTGCCAGCAGTTCGAGGCCCCACACCGGGGAGCTGTTTTTT. It codes for CASSSRPHTGELFF.